This TCR beta chain was obtained from a study of neurological immune-mediated disorders (dated by TCRdb to between 2017 and 2020). For the wider study: Of the approximately 34 multiple sclerosis patients, approximately 31 had relapsing-remitting MS and 3 had secondary progressive MS. The study compared peripheral blood TCR-beta repertoires of HTLV-I-associated myelopathy (HAM/TSP) patients, multiple sclerosis patients and healthy controls using UMI-based sequencing. Longitudinal samples, technical triplicates and paired sorted CD4+ and CD8+ T-cell subsets, alongside PBMC samples, were included among the roughly 97 TCR-beta libraries. The cohort included 60 to 75 subjects: roughly 15 with HAM/TSP, about 34 with multiple sclerosis, and around 20 healthy controls. What the study reported, not specific to this receptor: Across subjects, expanded clones never shared an identical CDR3 amino acid sequence, which suggests that the TCR-beta repertoires in every group were private. In phylogenetic analysis, the repertoires of 18 of 34 MS patients grouped into a cluster of related CDR3 sequences, which suggests a possible signature at the repertoire level. The MS cluster was not associated with any clinical or MRI features, and the authors stated that larger cohorts are needed. TCR clonal expansion was greatest in HAM/TSP patients and smallest in MS patients, who ranked below even healthy controls.

V ends up 1 base short and J 3 bases short, with an unmatched junction base count of 5. The CDR3 contains 15 residues, cysteine and phenylalanine counted. The DNA shown is the 45-base CDR3, in frame from base 1. Taken from the germline V gene, the CDR1 and CDR2 loops are MNHEY and SVGEGT. For the unsorted PBMC libraries, 2 million PBMCs were stored in RNAlater at -80 degrees C until RNA extraction and were used to generate the libraries. The multiple sclerosis patients were enrolled in a US clinical protocol that used magnetic resonance imaging to evaluate disease progression. PBMCs were separated from peripheral blood using Ficoll-Hypaque density gradient centrifugation and then cryopreserved in liquid nitrogen. cDNA synthesis used template-switch 5'RACE with a primer carrying a 10-nucleotide random unique molecular identifier tagging each TCR transcript. Every sequencing run covered 15-18 subjects and yielded more than 200 million TCR-beta sequences. The RNeasy kit was used to extract total RNA. The KAPA Real-time Library Amplification kit was used to amplify TCR-beta VDJ regions with primers for the TCR constant region and the 5'RACE anchor. Sample indexes and Illumina adaptors were added in a first PCR, and a second PCR then increased library yield. After purification with Ampure beads, the TCR product of roughly 650 bp was size-selected on a 2% E-gel SizeSelection system. Library quality was checked on a Bioanalyzer, concentration was measured with Qubit, and libraries were quantified with the Kapa Library Quantification kit before pooling. An Illumina HiSeq 2500 was used to sequence the libraries paired-end at 2 x 150 bp. To increase sequence diversity, roughly 25-31% phiX was spiked into each library pool. Processing in the source paper ran as follows. The UMI-based MiGEC pipeline processed quality-filtered reads and removed over 85% of raw TCR sequences during error correction. VDJ genes were aligned to IMGT germline references, and clonotypes were defined by unique CDR3 amino acid sequence plus V-J genes. VDJtools evaluated clonal expansion, Shannon diversity and CDR3 relatedness (CalcPairwiseDistances, ClusterSamples); CLCbio workbench built phylogenetic trees. A clone was classed as expanded if it had 8 or more unique UMIs, a cutoff based on coefficient-of-variation modelling across technical triplicates. The public sequencing data were trimmed at Q25 with fastp and processed into clonotypes with MiXCR by TCRdb, which kept only in-frame beta chains. A single entry per CDR3 protein holds the most common genes and DNA from its merged rows. For this entry, the V and J calls and clone size follow TCRdb and not the study's own pipeline. In all, the sample holds 45,000 to 60,000 distinct CDR3 sequences, and about 2.5% of those were seen once. The top ten constitute less than 3.5% of the sample.

This clonotype has a count of ten or more. No antigen is known for it. Base qualities are missing; no much larger clone stands one base away. The chain couples TRBV6-2 or TRBV6-3 to TRBJ2-5; 7 central nucleotides agree with TRBD1. The source material was PBMCs. The sequence derives from a man aged 45 to 65 with multiple sclerosis. The nucleotide sequence is TGTGCCAGCAGTTACTACAGGGGCTATGAAGAGACCCAGTACTTC. Its translation is CASSYYRGYEETQYF.